This is a list of T cell receptor beta chains from one sample in a study of cytomegalovirus exposure and HLA in healthy donors. Sequencing used immunoSEQ multiplex PCR; TCRdb keeps in-frame clones, though not all of them. In the table there are approximately 180,000 clones, roughly 86% of which are singletons. The material sequenced was PBMCs. These receptors were obtained from a young woman in good health and CMV-seronegative. The CDR3 runs from the conserved cysteine through the conserved F or W. A D gene is named only where the DNA matches it firmly. Size is omitted from some rows. Given values are once, few, many or a class for expanded clones.

j_call v_call d_call clone_size cdr3_aa cdr3_nt
TRBJ2-1 TRBV5-1 TRBD2 NA CASTLAGGDYNEQFF TGCGCCAGCACCCTAGCGGGGGGGGACTACAATGAGCAGTTCTTC
TRBJ2-1 TRBV7-7 TRBD1 NA CASSVLGTGRGDNEQFF TGTGCCAGCAGCGTACTCGGGACAGGCCGCGGGGACAATGAGCAGTTCTTC
TRBJ2-5 TRBV6-5 TRBD1 NA CASRETGGYETQYF TGTGCCAGCAGAGAGACAGGGGGCTACGAGACCCAGTACTTC
TRBJ1-3 TRBV11-2 NA NA CASSLQGSGNTIYF TGTGCCAGCAGCTTACAGGGATCTGGAAACACCATATATTTT
TRBJ2-5 TRBV10-2 TRBD1 NA CASTTDRAETQYF TGCGCCAGCACCACGGACAGGGCGGAGACCCAGTACTTC
TRBJ1-1 TRBV19 TRBD1 NA CASGKQGARKAPEAFF TGTGCCAGTGGAAAGCAGGGGGCGCGAAAAGCCCCTGAAGCTTTCTTT
TRBJ2-7 TRBV4-2 TRBD1 NA CASSQQSGTGGYEQYF TGTGCCAGCAGCCAACAATCCGGGACAGGGGGCTACGAGCAGTACTTC
TRBJ2-7 TRBV27 NA NA CASSLSGTTNSYEQYF TGTGCCAGCAGTTTATCCGGGACAACGAACTCCTACGAGCAGTACTTC
TRBJ1-2 TRBV10-3 TRBD1 once CAISDGDRKNYGYTF TGTGCCATCAGTGACGGGGACAGGAAAAACTATGGCTACACCTTC
TRBJ2-5 TRBV19 TRBD1 NA CASSGQGVETQYF TGTGCCAGTAGTGGACAGGGGGTAGAGACCCAGTACTTC
TRBJ1-2 TRBV19 TRBD1 NA CASSRGTGQIYGYTF TGTGCCAGTAGCCGGGGGACAGGGCAAATCTATGGCTACACCTTC
TRBJ2-6 TRBV2 TRBD1 NA CAGHRGMLSGANVLTF TGTGCCGGCCACAGGGGAATGCTATCTGGGGCCAACGTCCTGACTTTC
TRBJ2-7 TRBV4-1 NA NA CASSQRGNEQYF TGCGCCAGCAGCCAACGGGGAAACGAGCAGTACTTC
TRBJ1-1 TRBV19 NA once CASSMDTMNTEAFF TGTGCCAGTAGTATGGACACTATGAACACTGAAGCTTTCTTT
TRBJ2-7 TRBV5-8 NA NA CASRRQVSPYEQYF TGTGCCAGCCGCCGACAGGTCTCCCCCTACGAGCAGTACTTC
TRBJ1-1 TRBV6-5 NA once CASSYSGGVNTEAFF TGTGCCAGCAGTTACTCGGGAGGAGTGAACACTGAAGCTTTCTTT
TRBJ2-7 TRBV7-9 NA NA CASGSRGRARYEQYF TGTGCCAGCGGATCCCGAGGGCGCGCCCGGTACGAGCAGTACTTC
TRBJ2-1 TRBV18 NA NA CASSPPSQLPHEQFF TGTGCCAGCTCACCACCGTCACAGCTCCCACATGAGCAGTTCTTC
TRBJ2-2 TRBV6-4 TRBD2 once CASSSSGGDTGELFF TGTGCCAGCAGTTCTAGCGGGGGCGACACCGGGGAGCTGTTTTTT